This T cell receptor (beta chain) came from a study of blood T cell repertoires in COVID-19. Turning to the study itself: Collection of acute and convalescent COVID-19 samples took place in the United States, Italy and Spain.

Germline values: CDR1 SEHNR, CDR2 FQNEAQ (reference sequence). V dropped 1 base and J dropped 6 bases, with 6 bases sitting between them. This CDR3 is 12 amino acids long. Original processing notes: How many nucleated cells were present was estimated from reference gene primer amplification. Repertoires were generated with immunoSEQ multiplex PCR, while TCRdb's copy carries only in-frame clones and drops some. That table gives V, J and clone size, and the DNA gave D and trimming. Of over 8,500 clones listed, around nine tenths are singletons. The chain recombines TRBV7-9 with TRBJ1-1; no clear D gene. The sample comprised peripheral blood. This TCR was recovered from a human donor in a cohort sampled during active COVID-19. CDR3 in amino acids: CASSLVNAEAFF. The CDR3, as DNA: TGTGCCAGCAGCTTAGTAAATGCTGAAGCTTTCTTT.